The clone carrying this T cell receptor beta chain showed up many times. No antigen is known for it. TCRdb independently ran MiXCR on the 5' RACE reads; one entry per CDR3 protein. The table lists some 120,000 distinct CDR3 sequences, roughly an eighth of them singletons. After removal of 0 bases from V and 14 bases from J, the junction contained 7 bases not matched to a gene. There are 14 residues in the CDR3. Germline V gives CDR1 SGHRS, CDR2 YFSETQ. Time point indicated: blood at routine non-recurrence follow-up after resection. Whole RNA was taken from tumor, nontumor lung or frozen PBMC; it was then sequenced unsorted. This record comes from a study of spatial heterogeneity in lung cancer. Study-wide points: Ubiquitous expanded tumor TCRs appeared in blood more at resection than follow-up.

The clonotype originates from a male donor with early-stage non-small cell lung cancer. This chain uses TRBV5-1 with TRBJ2-1, with 11 nucleotides matching TRBD2. This sample comprised PBMCs, obtained at follow-up. DNA of the CDR3: TGCGCCAGCAGCTTGGGACTAGCGGGGAGAACAGAGTTCTTC. Amino acids: CASSLGLAGRTEFF.